Listed below are T cell receptor beta chains from one sample, sequenced in a study of blood T cell repertoires in COVID-19. Sequenced by immunoSEQ multiplex PCR; TCRdb stores in-frame clones only, minus some. The table shows a few hundred thousand clones, with approximately 91% occurring only once. The specimen sequenced was PBMCs or T cells enriched from blood (not recorded which). The receptors stem from a woman under 30 who had been exposed to COVID-19. CDR3s include the opening cysteine and the closing phenylalanine or tryptophan. Each record gives: D gene, clone size, J gene, CDR3 length, V gene, CDR3 DNA, CDR3 protein. The D gene is left open where the match is weak. For some rows the clone size is stated as once, few or many, or as a class when expanded; others skip it.

d_call: TRBD2
clone_size: -
j_call: TRBJ2-2
cdr3_length: 16
v_call: TRBV10-3
cdr3_nt: TGTGCCATCGGGACTAGCGGTACTGCGGACACCGGGGAGCTGTTTTTT
cdr3_aa: CAIGTSGTADTGELFF

d_call: -
clone_size: -
j_call: TRBJ2-7
cdr3_length: 12
v_call: TRBV10-3
cdr3_nt: TGTGCCAACGCGGACAGCTCCTACGAGCAGTACTTC
cdr3_aa: CANADSSYEQYF

d_call: TRBD2
clone_size: -
j_call: TRBJ2-3
cdr3_length: 16
v_call: TRBV9
cdr3_nt: TGTGCCAGCAGCGTAGGAGCGGGGGGGCGCACAGATACGCAGTATTTT
cdr3_aa: CASSVGAGGRTDTQYF

d_call: -
clone_size: -
j_call: TRBJ2-7
cdr3_length: 12
v_call: TRBV28
cdr3_nt: TGTGCCAGCACGGACTTCTCCTACGAGCAGTACTTC
cdr3_aa: CASTDFSYEQYF

d_call: TRBD1
clone_size: -
j_call: TRBJ1-1
cdr3_length: 16
v_call: TRBV3-1/TRBV3-2
cdr3_nt: TGTGCCAGCAGCCACAATTTCGGGACAGGTGACACTGAAGCTTTCTTT
cdr3_aa: CASSHNFGTGDTEAFF

d_call: TRBD1
clone_size: -
j_call: TRBJ2-7
cdr3_length: 13
v_call: TRBV7-2
cdr3_nt: TGTGCCAGCAGCTTAGTGACAGGGAACGAGCAGTACTTC
cdr3_aa: CASSLVTGNEQYF

d_call: -
clone_size: few
j_call: TRBJ1-1
cdr3_length: 14
v_call: TRBV27
cdr3_nt: TGTGCCAGCAGTCCCCGGGGGGGCTACACTGAAGCTTTCTTT
cdr3_aa: CASSPRGGYTEAFF

d_call: TRBD2
clone_size: -
j_call: TRBJ2-7
cdr3_length: 16
v_call: TRBV11-2
cdr3_nt: TGTGCCAGCAGCTTAGGGGGGCTAGCGGGAGGGATCGAGCAGTACTTC
cdr3_aa: CASSLGGLAGGIEQYF

d_call: TRBD2
clone_size: -
j_call: TRBJ2-1
cdr3_length: 19
v_call: TRBV7-9
cdr3_nt: TGTGCCAGCAGCGGTTACTCCGGGACTAGCGGGGGGGCCTACAATGAGCAGTTCTTC
cdr3_aa: CASSGYSGTSGGAYNEQFF

d_call: TRBD1
clone_size: -
j_call: TRBJ1-6
cdr3_length: 14
v_call: TRBV28
cdr3_nt: TGTGCCAGCACGAGGGACAGCAATAATTCACCCCTCCACTTT
cdr3_aa: CASTRDSNNSPLHF

d_call: TRBD1
clone_size: once
j_call: TRBJ1-4
cdr3_length: 14
v_call: TRBV18
cdr3_nt: TGTGCCAGCTCACCAACGACAGGGGGTGAAAAACTGTTTTTT
cdr3_aa: CASSPTTGGEKLFF

d_call: TRBD1
clone_size: -
j_call: TRBJ2-7
cdr3_length: 17
v_call: TRBV4-2
cdr3_nt: TGTGCCAGCAGCCAAGATTGGCGGGACAGGATTATGGGGGAGCAGTACTTC
cdr3_aa: CASSQDWRDRIMGEQYF

d_call: -
clone_size: -
j_call: TRBJ2-7
cdr3_length: 14
v_call: TRBV7-8
cdr3_nt: TGTGCCAGCAGCTCAAAGCTAGGCGCCCTCGAGCAGTACTTC
cdr3_aa: CASSSKLGALEQYF

d_call: -
clone_size: -
j_call: TRBJ2-7
cdr3_length: 14
v_call: TRBV5-1
cdr3_nt: TGCGCCAGCAGCTCGGGACACCGACCCTACGAGCAGTACTTC
cdr3_aa: CASSSGHRPYEQYF

d_call: -
clone_size: -
j_call: TRBJ2-3
cdr3_length: 15
v_call: TRBV6-5
cdr3_nt: TGTGCCAGCAGTTACTCTTCTGCTAGCCCAGATACGCAGTATTTT
cdr3_aa: CASSYSSASPDTQYF

d_call: TRBD1
clone_size: -
j_call: TRBJ2-2
cdr3_length: 14
v_call: TRBV19
cdr3_nt: TGTGCCAGCCTAGGGGGCGCCCGCACCGGGGAGCTGTTTTTT
cdr3_aa: CASLGGARTGELFF